This T cell receptor (beta chain) was profiled in a study of type 1 and type 2 diabetes patients. General study points: Type 2 diabetes and control samples shared highly correlated V and J usage, averaging approximately 0.97.

As for this clonotype: What it binds is not known.

Germline V lookup: CDR1 MNHEY, CDR2 SMNVEV (reference sequence). V gave up 5 bases and J gave up 4 bases, with 18 bases separating them. The CDR3 has 17 residues. Genomic DNA was the PCR template. Multiplex PCR with 30 forward and 13 reverse primers amplified the TCR beta CDR3. Via MiXCR, TCRdb re-called the multiplex PCR reads, giving one row per CDR3 protein. The sample comprises about 290,000 distinct CDR3 sequences, approximately 50% of which are singletons, and about an eighth rests with the top ten. The sequencing input was peripheral blood mononuclear cells (PBMCs). The chain has TRBV27 and TRBJ1-6; a weak D match, TRBD1 (5 bases). The source is a man aged 18 to 29 with type 2 diabetes. The CDR3 is CASSPKGSGVYNSPLHF. CDR3 coding DNA: TGTGCCAGCAGTCCCAAGGGGAGTGGGGTTTATAATTCACCCCTCCACTTT.